Below, 16 T cell receptor beta chains from the same sample are listed, as sequenced in a study of blood T cell repertoires in COVID-19. Libraries were prepared by immunoSEQ multiplex PCR; TCRdb keeps only in-frame clonotypes and omits some of them. This repertoire shows 86,000 or so clones, roughly 89% found once; its top ten account for 1.5% to 2%. The source material was peripheral blood. The origin of the receptors is a woman aged 45-65 years in a cohort sampled during active COVID-19.

In its sample, this clone was seen once. The J gene is TRBJ1-5, the V gene TRBV12-5, with D perhaps TRBD1 (6 bases). There are 17 residues in the CDR3. V lost 0 bases to trimming and J lost 3 bases, with 15 bases between them. Germline-derived CDR1 and CDR2 are LGHNT and FRNRAP. CDR3 amino acids: CASGLVTGRPPNQPQHF. The DNA for the CDR3 is TGTGCTAGTGGTTTGGTGACAGGAAGGCCCCCCAATCAGCCCCAGCATTTT.

The chain combines TRBV28 with TRBJ2-6, with D perhaps matching TRBD1 (6 bases). This CDR3 has 16 amino acids. CDR1 and CDR2 from the germline V gene are MDHEN and SYDVKM. Between the trimmed V and J ends, which lost 6 bases and 0 bases, there was a span of 12 bases. The CDR3 is CASSGQPNSGANVLTF. The CDR3, as DNA: TGTGCCAGCAGCGGACAGCCGAACTCTGGGGCCAACGTCCTGACTTTC.

The chain couples TRBV28 to TRBJ1-3; D unclear. Germline values: CDR1 MDHEN, CDR2 SYDVKM. The CDR3 runs 12 residues. Trimming took 5 bases from V and 2 from J, leaving 4 bases between them. In DNA, the CDR3 is TGTGCCAGCAGTAGCCCTGGAAACACCATATATTTT. Translated: CASSSPGNTIYF.

This CDR3 reads CASTSTGGGTEAFF. The CDR3 DNA is TGTGCCAGCACTTCGACAGGGGGCGGTACTGAAGCTTTCTTT. The V call is TRBV6-5, the J call TRBJ1-1; 10 bases fit TRBD1. This CDR3 region has 14 residues. V was clipped by 7 bases and J by 5 bases; unmatched bases: 7. CDR1 is MNHEY, CDR2 SVGAGI, per germline.

The chain recombines TRBV24-1 with TRBJ1-2; D may be TRBD1 (6 bases). Germline CDR1 and CDR2: KGHDR and SFDVKD. Between the trimmed V and J ends, which lost 11 bases and 7 bases, there was a span of 16 bases. The CDR3 sequence is 12 residues long. The CDR3 spells CASSTGNPGYTF. Written as DNA, the CDR3 is TGTGCCAGTAGTACAGGGAACCCTGGCTACACCTTC.

This rearrangement joins TRBV5-6 to TRBJ1-6; possibly TRBD1 for D (5 bases). V was clipped by 1 base and J by 10 bases, with 21 bases between them. Looked up from germline, CDR1 is SGHDT and CDR2 is YYEEEE. This CDR3 is built from 17 residues. The CDR3 region is CASSLRWQGNKESPLHF. For the CDR3, the DNA is TGTGCCAGCAGCTTGCGATGGCAGGGTAATAAGGAGTCACCCCTCCACTTT.

V is TRBV23-1 and J is TRBJ2-1; maybe TRBD1 (5 bases). TRBV23-1 is an open reading frame, and its role is uncertain. V was clipped by 2 bases and J by 1 base, with 9 bases between them. This CDR3 is built from 15 residues. The CDR3 region has the DNA TGCGCCAGCAGTCAAGAAAGGGGATCCTACAATGAGCAGTTCTTC. Amino acid sequence: CASSQERGSYNEQFF.

The CDR3: CATSRRASGNTIYF. As DNA, the CDR3 is TGTGCCACCAGCAGACGCGCCTCTGGAAACACCATATATTTT. The chain couples TRBV15 to TRBJ1-3; D not resolved. The CDR3 is 14 amino acids. Trimming shortened V by 2 bases and J by 0 bases, and 5 bases separated the two germline ends. Germline lookup yields CDR1 LNHNV and CDR2 YYDKDF (reference sequence).

The J gene is TRBJ2-7, the V gene TRBV14; perhaps TRBD1 as D (5 bases). Germline V gene lookup returns CDR1 SGHDN and CDR2 FVKESK. CDR3 size: 14 residues. V was cut by 0 bases and J by 3 bases, with 9 bases left in between. CDR3 residues: CASSQDLDSYEQYF. The CDR3 DNA follows: TGTGCCAGCAGCCAAGATCTAGACAGCTACGAGCAGTACTTC.

V usage is TRBV2 and J usage is TRBJ1-2, with 9 nucleotides matching TRBD1. This CDR3 is built from 12 residues. V lost 9 bases to trimming and J lost 4 bases; unmatched junction nucleotides: 3. Looked up from germline, CDR1 is SNHLY and CDR2 is FYNNEI. CDR3 in amino acids: CASQTGGYGYTF. The CDR3, as DNA: TGTGCCAGTCAGACAGGGGGCTATGGCTACACCTTC.

In the case of this clone: One end of the junction is discordant with germline, which a read error may explain. The rearrangement links TRBV7-7 to TRBJ1-6, with D perhaps TRBD1 (5 bases). The CDR3 covers 13 residues. CDR1 and CDR2 from the germline V gene are SSHAT and FNYEAQ (reference sequence). The chain's CDR3 is CASSLATDSPLHF. CDR3 DNA sequence: TGTGCTAGCAGCTTAGCGACAGATTCACCCCTCCACTTT.

This clone was counted between two and nine times. V and J are TRBV30 and TRBJ1-2; 9 nucleotides match TRBD1. J gave up 5 bases and V 4 bases, and 8 bases lay outside the gene matches. Germline CDR1 GTSNPN, CDR2 SVGIG (reference sequence). The CDR3 covers 14 residues. CDR3 in amino acids: CAWTRAGTGYGYTF. Here the CDR3 DNA reads TGTGCCTGGACTAGGGCTGGGACAGGGTATGGCTACACCTTC.

This clone was observed once. The chain employs TRBV12-3 or TRBV12-4 and TRBJ2-7, with D hard to call. V gave up 6 bases and J gave up 1 base, with 4 bases separating them. This CDR3 is built from 11 residues. CDR3 in DNA: TGTGCCAGCAGCTCTTCCTACGAGCAGTACTTC. It translates to CASSSSYEQYF.

V usage is TRBV11-2 and J usage is TRBJ2-7, with D possibly TRBD2 on 6 matching bases. This CDR3 contains 14 residues. Germline CDR1 is SGHAT and CDR2 is FQNNGV. The V end lost 1 base, the J end lost 3 bases, and 10 bases lay between the germline ends. The CDR3 DNA sequence: TGTGCCAGCAGCTTAGGGACTAACGGCTACGAGCAGTACTTC. This gives the protein CASSLGTNGYEQYF. The entire variable domain, with the rest obtained from reference TRBV11-2 and TRBJ2-7, is as follows: EAGVAQSPRYKIIEKRQSVAFWCNPISGHATLYWYQQILGQGPKLLIQFQNNGVVDDSQLPKDRFSAERLKGVDSTLKIQPAKLEDSAVYLCASSLGTNGYEQYFGPGTRLTVT.

This chain connects TRBV24-1 to TRBJ2-7; 10 nucleotides align to TRBD2. This CDR3 has 15 amino acids. Trimming at V came to 3 bases and at J to 3 bases, leaving 4 bases not matched to a gene. Germline V gene lookup returns CDR1 KGHDR and CDR2 SFDVKD. The CDR3 nucleotides are TGTGCCACCAGTGATCCCAGGACTAGCGGCTACGAGCAGTACTTC. Its translation is CATSDPRTSGYEQYF.

The chain links TRBV11-2 to TRBJ1-1, with D maybe TRBD1 (6 bases). Germline CDR1 SGHAT, CDR2 FQNNGV. V was pared by 10 bases and J by 5 bases, with 20 bases between. This CDR3 has 14 residues. CDR3 in DNA: TGTGCCACCGGTAACTACAGGGTGGGAACTGAAGCTTTCTTT. It codes for CATGNYRVGTEAFF.